The source of this TCR beta chain is a study of shared clonotypes between healthy human individuals. Profiled with immunoSEQ multiplex PCR; TCRdb holds only in-frame clones, not every one. The table has some 2,400,000 clones, 90% to 96% seen once; the top ten hold roughly 0.13%. Looked up from germline, CDR1 is SQVTM and CDR2 is ANQGSEA. V lost 5 bases to trimming and J lost 8 bases; unmatched junction nucleotides: 6. This CDR3 is built from 12 residues. The specimen was naive CD4+ T cells sorted from blood. The subset was: CD45RA+ positively selected. The clonotype originates from a young man in good health. V gene TRBV29-1 combines with J gene TRBJ1-2; 9 bases align to TRBD1. The CDR3 loop is CSVRDREKGYTF. CDR3 DNA: TGCAGCGTTCGGGACAGGGAAAAGGGCTACACCTTC.